Listed here are 29 T cell receptor beta chains from one sample, sequenced in a study of blood T cell repertoires in COVID-19. This table comes from immunoSEQ multiplex PCR, and its TCRdb copy is limited to in-frame clones, with some not included. The sample has around 130,000 clones, more than 75% seen once. Sequenced sample: peripheral blood. These receptor sequences come from a man in his 60s with acute or convalescent COVID-19.

The V gene is TRBV7-2, the J gene TRBJ1-5, with a possible D match to TRBD1 (5 bases). Trimming took off 4 bases at V and 3 bases at J, with 10 bases between the two ends. CDR3 length: 14 residues. CDR1 is SGHTA, CDR2 FQGNSA, per germline. The CDR3 DNA reads TGTGCCAGCAGCTGGGGGGGAGACAATCAGCCCCAGCATTTT. This gives the protein CASSWGGDNQPQHF.

In this sample, this clone turned up once. This chain joins TRBV3-1 (or the pseudogene TRBV3-2) and TRBJ1-4; tentatively, D is TRBD1 (5 bases). The CDR3 has 15 amino acids. Germline CDR1 reads LGHDT; CDR2 reads YNNKEL (reference sequence). V was shortened by 4 bases and J by 7 bases, with 16 bases between the two germline ends. This chain's CDR3 is CASSPTQETSEKLFF. The DNA for the CDR3 is TGTGCCAGCAGCCCCACACAGGAGACTTCTGAAAAACTGTTTTTT.

V usage is TRBV9 and J usage is TRBJ2-2; TRBD2 agrees at 11 bases. This CDR3 is 17 amino acids long. Germline lookup yields CDR1 SGDLS and CDR2 YYNGEE. V was clipped by 0 bases and J by 4 bases; unmatched bases: 5. This CDR3 reads CASSVGELAGVTGELFF. CDR3 in DNA: TGTGCCAGCAGCGTAGGAGAACTAGCGGGAGTCACCGGGGAGCTGTTTTTT.

The V gene is TRBV9, the J gene TRBJ2-7, with D tentatively TRBD2 (6 bases). Germline CDR1 is SGDLS and CDR2 is YYNGEE. The length of the CDR3 is 15 residues. V lost 4 bases, J lost 3 bases, and 17 bases lay in between. The CDR3 region is CASSLSGGILYEQYF. In nucleotides, the CDR3 is TGTGCCAGCAGCCTTTCTGGCGGGATTCTCTACGAGCAGTACTTC.

V usage is TRBV27 and J usage is TRBJ2-5, with no clear D. CDR1 MNHEY and CDR2 SMNVEV come from the germline V gene (reference sequence). The CDR3 sequence is 13 residues long. Trimming took 5 bases from V and 5 from J, leaving 12 bases between them. In DNA form, the CDR3 reads TGTGCCAGCAGTGATTTTGGGCGCGAGACCCAGTACTTC. Amino acids: CASSDFGRETQYF.

The gene calls are TRBV13 and TRBJ1-4; D is possibly TRBD1 (6 bases). From germline, CDR1 is PRHDT and CDR2 FYEKMQ (reference sequence). The CDR3 totals 14 residues. Trimming pared 2 bases from V and 3 bases from J, leaving 7 bases between. CDR3 bases: TGTGCCAGCAGCTTAAGGACAGCTAATGAAAAACTGTTTTTT. This gives the protein CASSLRTANEKLFF.

J is TRBJ2-3 and V is TRBV5-4; TRBD1 might be the D (6 bases). CDR3 length equals 12 residues. The V and J ends lost 4 bases and 8 bases respectively, with 11 bases between them. CDR1 is SGHNT, CDR2 YYREEE, per germline (reference sequence). In DNA, the CDR3 is TGTGCCAGCAGCGCACAGGGTCGTACGCAGTATTTT. It translates to CASSAQGRTQYF.

The chain has TRBV19 and TRBJ2-1; 9 bases match TRBD2. The CDR3 covers 16 residues. After removal of 3 bases from V and 0 bases from J, the junction contained 3 bases not matched to a gene. CDR1 LNHDA and CDR2 SQIVND come from the germline V gene (reference sequence). This CDR3 is CASSIDSGSSYNEQFF. Written as DNA, the CDR3 is TGTGCCAGTAGTATTGATAGCGGGAGCTCCTACAATGAGCAGTTCTTC.

The chain has TRBV7-9 and TRBJ2-5; D possibly corresponds to TRBD2 (6 bases). The CDR3 runs 13 residues. V was cut by 4 bases and J by 1 base, with 7 bases left in between. Germline V gene lookup returns CDR1 SEHNR and CDR2 FQNEAQ (reference sequence). The CDR3 nucleotides are TGTGCCAGCAGCTCTAGCGTCCAAGAGACCCAGTACTTC. It encodes CASSSSVQETQYF.

The chain recombines TRBV27 with TRBJ1-6; the match to TRBD1 covers 7 bases. Germline V gene data show CDR1 as MNHEY and CDR2 as SMNVEV (reference sequence). After removal of 4 bases from V and 6 bases from J, the junction contained 6 bases not matched to a gene. This CDR3 region has 15 residues. As DNA, the CDR3 is TGTGCCAGCAGTTACTCCCAGGGGGGTAATTCACCCCTCCACTTT. This codes for CASSYSQGGNSPLHF.

V gene TRBV7-9 combines with J gene TRBJ2-2; 8 bases are shared with TRBD1. Germline V CDR1 and CDR2: SEHNR, FQNEAQ (reference sequence). V dropped 3 bases and J dropped 2; count of bases not matched to a gene: 2. The CDR3 sequence is 15 residues long. CDR3 nucleotides: TGTGCCAGCAGCTTCCAGGGGGCAAACACCGGGGAGCTGTTTTTT. It codes for CASSFQGANTGELFF.

The chain links TRBV7-8 to TRBJ1-4; no firm D call. Germline V gene lookup returns CDR1 SGHVS and CDR2 FQNEAQ. V was trimmed by 2 bases and J by 10 bases, leaving 8 bases between them. The CDR3 is 12 amino acids. CDR3 in amino acids: CASSLLAGKLFF. CDR3 bases: TGTGCCAGCAGCTTACTAGCAGGAAAACTGTTTTTT.

The V call is TRBV24-1, the J call TRBJ1-1; the D gene is possibly TRBD1 (6 bases). CDR1 and CDR2 (germline): KGHDR, SFDVKD. There are 13 residues in the CDR3. Trimming shortened V by 7 bases and J by 5 bases, and 13 bases separated the two germline ends. CDR3 residues: CATRLGGATEAFF. CDR3 sequence (DNA): TGTGCCACCAGGCTGGGGGGGGCTACTGAAGCTTTCTTT.

The chain has TRBV30 and TRBJ1-5; 7 bases line up with TRBD1. CDR3 length: 14 residues. The V and J ends lost 5 bases and 2 bases, in that order; junction bases with no gene match: 6. CDR1 and CDR2 from the germline V gene are GTSNPN and SVGIG (reference sequence). The CDR3 loop is CAWCRQGGNQPQHF. The DNA for the CDR3 is TGTGCCTGGTGCCGACAGGGCGGCAATCAGCCCCAGCATTTT. Using reference TRBV30 and TRBJ1-5 for the parts outside the CDR3, the full variable domain is SQTIHQWPATLVQPVGSPLSLECTVEGTSNPNLYWYRQAAGRGLQLLFYSVGIGQISSEVPQNLSASRPQDRQFILSSKKLLLSDSGFYLCAWCRQGGNQPQHFGDGTRLSIL.

This clone was seen a single time. V and J are TRBV6-4 and TRBJ2-1; D is uncertain. V was cut by 0 bases and J by 5 bases, with 8 bases left in between. CDR1 and CDR2 from the germline V gene are MRHNA and SNTAGT. The CDR3 is 14 amino acids. The CDR3 region is CASSDSITNNEQFF. The DNA for the CDR3 is TGTGCCAGCAGTGACTCTATAACAAACAATGAGCAGTTCTTC.

This clone is medium-sized (0.01 to 0.1%). The rearrangement uses TRBV14 and TRBJ1-2; D gene ambiguous. This CDR3 spans 13 amino acids. Germline V gene sequence: CDR1 SGHDN, CDR2 FVKESK. The V gene lost 1 base and the J gene lost 7 bases, with 10 bases spanning the gap. In nucleotides, the CDR3 is TGTGCCAGCAGCCAAGTAATCACAAGTGGCTACACCTTC. Its translation is CASSQVITSGYTF.

The chain recombines TRBV6-5 with TRBJ1-1, with D possibly being TRBD1 (5 bases). Germline assignment: CDR1 MNHEY and CDR2 SVGAGI. This CDR3 spans 13 amino acids. V lost 8 bases and J 1 base, leaving 11 bases between the germline ends. The CDR3 DNA sequence: TGTGCCAGCCCGGGGGGGAAGAACACTGAAGCTTTCTTT. Protein product: CASPGGKNTEAFF.

The rearrangement joins TRBV12-3 or TRBV12-4 to TRBJ2-1; no clear D gene. CDR3 length: 13 residues. The ends were cut back, 1 base at V and 8 bases at J, with 9 bases in the middle. The CDR3 sequence is CASSLDGRHEQFF. CDR3 coding DNA: TGTGCCAGCAGTTTAGATGGCAGGCATGAGCAGTTCTTC.

The CDR3 coding sequence is TGTGCCAGCATGCGGACAGCGGGAGAAGATACGCAGTATTTT. This translates into CASMRTAGEDTQYF. This chain uses TRBV6-5 with TRBJ2-3; 8 bases line up with TRBD2. Germline CDR1 MNHEY, CDR2 SVGAGI. Trimming at V came to 7 bases and at J to 5 bases, leaving 8 bases not matched to a gene. The CDR3 consists of 14 residues.

This clone appeared once. The V call is TRBV7-8, the J call TRBJ1-5, with 7 bases lining up with TRBD1. J lost 6 bases, V lost 5 bases, and 4 bases had no gene match. This CDR3 contains 13 residues. CDR1 SGHVS and CDR2 FQNEAQ come from the germline V gene. The DNA for the CDR3 is TGTGCCAGCAGCCGGGACAGCCCTCAGCCCCAGCATTTT. Translated, it gives CASSRDSPQPQHF. Complete variable domain (other parts from reference TRBV7-8 and TRBJ1-5): GAGVSQSPRYKVAKRGQDVALRCDPISGHVSLFWYQQALGQGPEFLTYFQNEAQLDKSGLPSDRFFAERPEGSVSTLKIQRTQQEDSAVYLCASSRDSPQPQHFGDGTRLSIL.

CDR3 in DNA: TGTGCCAGCAGCCTAGCGGGAGTGCACAATGAGCAGTTCTTC. This codes for CASSLAGVHNEQFF. The chain combines TRBV27 with TRBJ2-1, with 10 bases matching TRBD2. The V and J ends lost 6 bases and 5 bases, in that order; junction bases with no gene match: 4. The CDR3 runs 14 residues. Per germline, CDR1 MNHEY and CDR2 SMNVEV (reference sequence).

J is TRBJ2-5 and V is TRBV14; 10 bases are shared with TRBD2. Trimming at V came to 1 base and at J to 4 bases, leaving 3 bases not matched to a gene. CDR3 size: 15 residues. Germline CDR1 and CDR2: SGHDN and FVKESK. The CDR3 coding sequence is TGTGCCAGCAGCCAAGTCCGACTAGCGGGAGAGACCCAGTACTTC. It encodes CASSQVRLAGETQYF.

The chain combines TRBV27 with TRBJ2-7; 7 nucleotides align to TRBD1. The germline gives CDR1 MNHEY, CDR2 SMNVEV (reference sequence). This CDR3 spans 13 amino acids. V gave up 6 bases and J gave up 3 bases; unmatched junction bases: 5. The CDR3: CASRLQGNYEQYF. The DNA of the CDR3 is TGTGCCAGCAGGCTACAGGGGAACTACGAGCAGTACTTC.

The chain is built from TRBV28 and TRBJ2-5, with D possibly TRBD1 on 5 matching bases. The CDR3 is 13 amino acids. Germline V gene data show CDR1 as MDHEN and CDR2 as SYDVKM. The V gene lost 3 bases and the J gene lost 5 bases, with 10 bases spanning the gap. CDR3 sequence reads: CASSLVKGETQYF. In DNA form, the CDR3 reads TGTGCCAGCAGTTTGGTTAAGGGGGAGACCCAGTACTTC.

This clone was seen only a few times. The rearrangement links TRBV6-5 to TRBJ2-5, with TRBD1 matching 8 bases. This CDR3 spans 15 amino acids. The ends lost 6 bases at V and 5 bases at J; junction bases unmatched: 11. The V gene's germline CDR1 is MNHEY and CDR2 SVGAGI. CDR3 DNA sequence: TGTGCCAGCAGCCGATCAGGGGGCGCCGGGGAGACCCAGTACTTC. Amino acids: CASSRSGGAGETQYF.

This clone was observed a handful of times. The chain combines TRBV4-1 with TRBJ2-1; 11 nucleotides agree with TRBD2. CDR1 MGHRA and CDR2 YSYEKL come from the germline V gene. The V segment lost 5 bases and the J segment 9 bases; nucleotides outside the gene matches: 9. The length of the CDR3 is 15 residues. In DNA form, the CDR3 reads TGCGCCAGCAGCTACATAGCGGGAGGGCCAGGTGAGCAGTTCTTC. Its protein product is CASSYIAGGPGEQFF.

The rearrangement links TRBV5-6 to TRBJ2-7, with D possibly matching TRBD1 (5 bases). Germline-derived CDR1 and CDR2 are SGHDT and YYEEEE. Trimming shortened V by 4 bases and J by 2 bases, and 13 bases separated the two germline ends. CDR3 length equals 14 residues. CDR3 sequence reads: CASSVGHPTYEQYF. CDR3 bases: TGTGCCAGCAGCGTTGGACACCCTACCTACGAGCAGTACTTC. The full variable domain, its missing parts supplied by reference TRBV5-6 and TRBJ2-7, is DAGVTQSPTHLIKTRGQQVTLRCSPKSGHDTVSWYQQALGQGPQFIFQYYEEEERQRGNFPDRFSGHQFPNYSSELNVNALLLGDSALYLCASSVGHPTYEQYFGPGTRLTVT.

This clone appeared once. The chain employs TRBV28 and TRBJ2-6, with D maybe TRBD1 (7 bases). This CDR3 has 17 residues. The germline gives CDR1 MDHEN, CDR2 SYDVKM. V gave up 7 bases and J gave up 2 bases, with 18 bases separating them. This chain's CDR3 is CASIPGAGGTGANVLTF. As DNA, the CDR3 is TGTGCCAGCATCCCCGGGGCAGGGGGGACTGGGGCCAACGTCCTGACTTTC.

The V gene is TRBV5-4, the J gene TRBJ2-7; the match to TRBD2 covers 7 bases. The CDR3 has 15 amino acids. CDR1 and CDR2 (germline): SGHNT, YYREEE (reference sequence). The ends lost 2 bases at V and 2 bases at J; junction bases unmatched: 7. The CDR3 region has the DNA TGTGCCAGCAGCTTCATGGCTAGCGGTGCCTACGAGCAGTACTTC. This sequence encodes CASSFMASGAYEQYF.